The 17 T cell receptor beta chains below were found in one sample sequenced in a study of blood T cell repertoires in COVID-19. Sequencing used immunoSEQ multiplex PCR; TCRdb keeps in-frame clones, though not all of them. The sample carries 200,000 to 250,000 clones, 75% to 85% recorded once. Sequencing was performed on peripheral blood. Every receptor here comes from a woman aged 70-85 years with COVID-19, enrolled during active disease.

The chain employs TRBV20-1 and TRBJ2-1, with TRBD2 matching 8 bases. This CDR3 comprises 16 residues. CDR1 is DFQATT, CDR2 SNEGSKA, per germline (reference sequence). V trimming: 3 bases; J trimming: 4 bases; junction bases outside the gene matches: 11. CDR3 sequence: CSASSSLAGSYNEQFF. The CDR3 bases are TGCAGTGCTAGTTCGTCTCTAGCGGGCTCATACAATGAGCAGTTCTTC.

This clone was recorded a few times. The rearrangement uses TRBV18 and TRBJ1-1; D uncertain. Germline assignment: CDR1 KGHSH and CDR2 LQKENI. The V and J ends lost 3 bases and 5 bases respectively, with 10 bases between them. The CDR3 has 13 residues. Written as DNA, the CDR3 is TGTGCCAGCTCACCTCGACTGCTAACTGAAGCTTTCTTT. Translation gives CASSPRLLTEAFF.

The chain carries TRBV7-3 and TRBJ2-1; D not certain. Germline V lookup: CDR1 SGHTA, CDR2 FQGTGA. CDR3 length equals 13 residues. V was cut by 1 base and J by 6 bases, with 7 bases left in between. The CDR3, as DNA: TGTGCCAGCAGCTTAATTCCGGTCAATGAGCAGTTCTTC. Protein: CASSLIPVNEQFF. The complete variable domain, with remaining parts taken from reference TRBV7-3 and TRBJ2-1, reads GAGVSQTPSNKVTEKGKYVELRCDPISGHTALYWYRQSLGQGPEFLIYFQGTGAADDSGLPNDRFFAVRPEGSVSTLKIQRTERGDSAVYLCASSLIPVNEQFFGPGTRLTVL.

The chain is built from TRBV28 and TRBJ1-3; D unresolved. The V gene lost 8 bases and the J gene lost 11 bases, with 16 bases spanning the gap. The CDR3 sequence is 12 residues long. CDR1 is MDHEN and CDR2 is SYDVKM in the germline V gene. CDR3 region: CASCILGGAIYF. CDR3 DNA sequence: TGTGCCAGCTGTATTTTGGGAGGAGCCATATATTTT.

The chain is built from TRBV7-2 and TRBJ2-2, with a possible D match to TRBD2 (5 bases). The CDR3 loop spans 16 amino acids. The germline V gene has CDR1 SGHTA and CDR2 FQGNSA. The V and J ends lost 5 bases and 5 bases respectively, with 18 bases between them. As DNA, the CDR3 is TGTGCCAGCAGCCTACACACGTCAAGGGAGACCGGGGAGCTGTTTTTT. Its translation: CASSLHTSRETGELFF.

This clone was observed a single time. This chain links TRBV27 with TRBJ1-1; TRBD1 matches at 7 bases. The CDR3 is made up of 14 amino acids. V shed 5 bases and J 6 bases; nucleotides not matched to a gene: 9. The germline CDR1 and CDR2 sequences are MNHEY and SMNVEV (reference sequence). The chain's CDR3 is CASSLELTGAEAFF. DNA of the CDR3: TGTGCCAGCAGTCTAGAATTAACAGGGGCTGAAGCTTTCTTT.

The chain uses TRBV4-1 and TRBJ2-1; TRBD2 agrees at 9 bases. Trimming cost V 0 bases and J 12 bases; bases outside gene matches: 18. Germline assignment: CDR1 MGHRA and CDR2 YSYEKL. This CDR3 has 18 amino acids. The CDR3, as DNA: TGCGCCAGCAGCCAAGAAGTACTGGGACTAGCTCTATATCCCCGGCAGTTCTTC. This encodes CASSQEVLGLALYPRQFF.

This clone showed up just once. The chain has TRBV6-5 and TRBJ1-1; possible D gene TRBD1, 5 bases. With 5 bases removed from V and 1 base from J, the gap between germline ends came to 8 bases. CDR3 size: 13 residues. CDR1 and CDR2 (germline): MNHEY, SVGAGI. DNA for the CDR3: TGTGCCAGCAGTCCCAGGGAGAACACTGAAGCTTTCTTT. It yields the protein CASSPRENTEAFF.

The rearrangement uses TRBV19 and TRBJ1-5; D is unclear. The CDR3 consists of 13 residues. Germline V gene sequence: CDR1 LNHDA, CDR2 SQIVND (reference sequence). With 3 bases removed from V and 9 bases from J, the gap between germline ends came to 12 bases. Written as DNA, the CDR3 is TGTGCCAGTAGTATTGGGAGTCCCCGGCCCCAGCATTTT. This sequence encodes CASSIGSPRPQHF. Together with reference TRBV19 and TRBJ1-5, the CDR3 gives the full variable domain: DGGITQSPKYLFRKEGQNVTLSCEQNLNHDAMYWYRQDPGQGLRLIYYSQIVNDFQKGDIAEGYSVSREKKESFPLTVTSAQKNPTAFYLCASSIGSPRPQHFGDGTRLSIL.

The gene calls are TRBV11-3 and TRBJ2-7; D may be TRBD1 (5 bases). The CDR3 extends over 13 amino acids. Germline CDR1 and CDR2: SGHNT and YENEEA. The V end lost 6 bases, the J end lost 1 base, and 10 bases lay between the germline ends. As DNA, the CDR3 is TGTGCCAGCAGTTCTACAGGATCCTACGAGCAGTACTTC. It is translated as CASSSTGSYEQYF.

The chain couples TRBV7-9 to TRBJ1-1, with 7 bases lining up with TRBD1. Germline V gene lookup returns CDR1 SEHNR and CDR2 FQNEAQ (reference sequence). After removal of 7 bases from V and 6 bases from J, the junction contained 8 bases not matched to a gene. The CDR3 covers 13 residues. Here the CDR3 DNA reads TGTGCCAGCACCGGACAGGTTTGGGCTGAAGCTTTCTTT. Protein product: CASTGQVWAEAFF.

This rearrangement joins TRBV14 to TRBJ1-1; possible D gene TRBD1, 6 bases. Germline values: CDR1 SGHDN, CDR2 FVKESK. V was cut by 1 base and J by 9 bases, with 12 bases left in between. The CDR3 covers 13 residues. The CDR3 region is CASSQATGGQAFF. The CDR3 DNA sequence: TGTGCCAGCAGCCAAGCTACCGGGGGGCAAGCTTTCTTT. The full variable domain, in which reference TRBV14 and TRBJ1-1 provide the parts outside the CDR3, is EAGVTQFPSHSVIEKGQTVTLRCDPISGHDNLYWYRRVMGKEIKFLLHFVKESKQDESGMPNNRFLAERTGGTYSTLKVQPAELEDSGVYFCASSQATGGQAFFGQGTRLTVV.

The chain combines TRBV6-2 or TRBV6-3 with TRBJ2-7; TRBD1 might be the D (6 bases). This CDR3 contains 13 residues. The V gene's germline CDR1 is MNHEY and CDR2 SVGEGT. V lost 5 bases, J lost 5 bases, and 13 bases lay in between. CDR3 in amino acids: CASSATGIHEQYF. The DNA of the CDR3 is TGTGCCAGCAGTGCCACAGGGATCCACGAGCAGTACTTC.

V and J are TRBV9 and TRBJ2-1; D possibly corresponds to TRBD2 (6 bases). Germline assignment: CDR1 SGDLS and CDR2 YYNGEE. V was shortened by 1 base and J by 7 bases, with 15 bases between the two germline ends. The length of the CDR3 is 15 residues. The CDR3 here is CASSVWRAGANEQFF. As DNA, the CDR3 is TGTGCCAGCAGCGTATGGAGGGCCGGAGCTAATGAGCAGTTCTTC.

The gene calls are TRBV6-1 and TRBJ2-1; 15 nucleotides match TRBD2. The CDR3 runs 15 residues. With 8 bases clipped from V and 7 bases from J, the junction kept 6 bases outside the gene matches. Germline loops: CDR1 MNHNS, CDR2 SASEGT. CDR3 loop: CASSHGTSGRNEQFF. In DNA, the CDR3 is TGTGCCAGCTCACATGGGACTAGCGGGAGGAATGAGCAGTTCTTC.

The chain has TRBV3-1 (or the pseudogene TRBV3-2) and TRBJ1-1; D is undetermined. The CDR3 totals 12 residues. Trimming took 5 bases from V and 6 from J, leaving 10 bases between them. Germline lookup yields CDR1 LGHDT and CDR2 YNNKEL (reference sequence). The CDR3 loop reads CASSGDGAEAFF. Written as DNA, the CDR3 is TGTGCCAGCAGCGGTGACGGGGCTGAAGCTTTCTTT.

The chain couples TRBV4-3 to TRBJ1-4; weak D call: TRBD1 (6 bases). Per germline, CDR1 LGHNA and CDR2 YSLEER. The CDR3 has 16 residues. The V end lost 2 bases, the J end lost 3 bases, and 13 bases lay between the germline ends. CDR3 sequence (DNA): TGCGCCAGCAGCCAACAGGGGCGCGGATCTAATGAAAAACTGTTTTTT. Protein: CASSQQGRGSNEKLFF.